This T cell receptor beta chain was recorded in a study of beta chain features in type 1 diabetes. On the study more broadly: Patients did not differ from healthy donors in age, gender or cell yield.

From germline, CDR1 is SNHLY and CDR2 FYNNEI. The CDR3 is 14 residues long. V gave up 6 bases and J gave up 0 bases, with 8 bases separating them. Donors underwent one heparinised blood draw, 95 to 150 mL on average. Expressed TCRB transcripts were sequenced because the isolated RNA had all been reverse transcribed beforehand. Repertoires were generated with immunoSEQ multiplex PCR, while TCRdb's copy carries only in-frame clones and drops some. The data show 70,000 to 95,000 clones, about a third seen once. Sequencing was performed on stem cell memory CD4+ T cells from blood. This clonotype originated in a woman under 30 in good health. J is TRBJ1-4 and V is TRBV2; no definite D call. The CDR3 here is CASRGSATNEKLFF. The CDR3 DNA follows: TGTGCCAGCAGAGGTAGCGCAACTAATGAAAAACTGTTTTTT.